The clone carrying this TCR beta chain was seen only a few times. Its target is not known. A read error is possible here, since a much larger clone lies one base away. Trimming took off 1 base at V and 4 bases at J, with 4 bases between the two ends. Germline V lookup: CDR1 LGHNA, CDR2 YNFKEQ. The CDR3 sequence is 12 residues long. The sample is drawn from a study of beta chain features in type 1 diabetes. Study conclusions and caveats: In these data, an HLA type influence on TCRB rearrangement remained unresolved. Within each of all four CD4+ subsets, Type 1 diabetes patients had TCRB CDR3s that were moderately but significantly shorter. More deletions and fewer insertions at VDJ junctions were found in patients with type 1 diabetes.

cDNA synthesis used the whole RNA isolate, giving expressed TCRB sequences. Method: immunoSEQ multiplex PCR; TCRdb's copy keeps in-frame clones and lacks some. The sample carries 150,000 to 200,000 clones, 9% recorded once. Each population that was sorted was more than 95% pure. This chain uses TRBV4-2 with TRBJ2-5; D remains ambiguous. The clonotype comes from a woman in her thirties with type 1 diabetes. The sequenced sample consisted of central memory CD4+ T cells from blood. The CDR3 loop is CASSQGGETQYF. The CDR3 DNA is TGTGCCAGCAGCCAAGGCGGAGAGACCCAGTACTTC.